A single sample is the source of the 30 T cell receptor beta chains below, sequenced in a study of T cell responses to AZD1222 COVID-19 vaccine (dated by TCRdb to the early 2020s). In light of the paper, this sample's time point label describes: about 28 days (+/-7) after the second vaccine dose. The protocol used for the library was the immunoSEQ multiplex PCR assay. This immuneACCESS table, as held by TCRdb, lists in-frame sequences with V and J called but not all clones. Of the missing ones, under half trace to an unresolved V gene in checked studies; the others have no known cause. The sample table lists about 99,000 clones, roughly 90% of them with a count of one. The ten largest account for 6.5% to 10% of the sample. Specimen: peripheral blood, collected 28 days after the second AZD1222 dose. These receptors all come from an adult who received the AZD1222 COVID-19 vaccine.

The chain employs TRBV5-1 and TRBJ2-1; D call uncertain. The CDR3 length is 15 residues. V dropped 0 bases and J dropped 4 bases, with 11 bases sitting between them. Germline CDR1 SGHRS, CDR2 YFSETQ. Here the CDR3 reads CASSLGQTLYNEQFF. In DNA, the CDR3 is TGCGCCAGCAGCTTGGGGCAGACCTTGTACAATGAGCAGTTCTTC.

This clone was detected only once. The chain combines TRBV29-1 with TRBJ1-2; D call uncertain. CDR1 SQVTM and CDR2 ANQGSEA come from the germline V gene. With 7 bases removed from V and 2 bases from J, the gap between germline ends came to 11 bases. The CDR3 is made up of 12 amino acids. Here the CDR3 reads CSDTDGNYGYTF. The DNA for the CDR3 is TGCAGCGATACGGACGGGAACTATGGCTACACCTTC.

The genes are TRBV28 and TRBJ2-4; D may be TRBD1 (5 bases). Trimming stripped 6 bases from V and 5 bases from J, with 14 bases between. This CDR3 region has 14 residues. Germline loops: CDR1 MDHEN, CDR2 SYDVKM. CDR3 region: CASSIQGPQNIQYF. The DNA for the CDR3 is TGTGCCAGCAGCATTCAGGGTCCCCAAAACATTCAGTACTTC.

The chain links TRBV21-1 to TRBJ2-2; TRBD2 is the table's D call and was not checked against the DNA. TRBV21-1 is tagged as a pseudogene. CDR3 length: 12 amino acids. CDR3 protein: CASSKVSGELFF. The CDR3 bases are TGTGCCAGCAGCAAAGTATCCGGGGAGCTGTTTTTT.

CDR3 bases: TGTGCCAGCACCACCCGAGGGACGAACACTGAAGCTTTCTTT. Translation: CASTTRGTNTEAFF. The chain is built from TRBV6-5 and TRBJ1-1, with D tentatively TRBD1 (5 bases). Germline loops: CDR1 MNHEY, CDR2 SVGAGI. V was cut by 7 bases and J by 1 base, with 13 bases left in between. The CDR3 totals 14 residues.

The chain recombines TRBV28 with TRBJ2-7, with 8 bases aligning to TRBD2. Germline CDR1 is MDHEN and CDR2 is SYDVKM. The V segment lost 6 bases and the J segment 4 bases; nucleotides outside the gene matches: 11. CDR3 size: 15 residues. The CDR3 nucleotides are TGTGCCAGCAGCCCGTTTCCTAGCGGGTCTTACGAGCAGTACTTC. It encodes CASSPFPSGSYEQYF.

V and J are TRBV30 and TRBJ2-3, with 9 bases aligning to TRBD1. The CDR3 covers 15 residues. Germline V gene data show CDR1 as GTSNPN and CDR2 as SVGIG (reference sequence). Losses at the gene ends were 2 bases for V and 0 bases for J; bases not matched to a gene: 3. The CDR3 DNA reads TGTGCCTGGAGTAAAGGACAGGGGAGCACAGATACGCAGTATTTT. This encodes CAWSKGQGSTDTQYF.

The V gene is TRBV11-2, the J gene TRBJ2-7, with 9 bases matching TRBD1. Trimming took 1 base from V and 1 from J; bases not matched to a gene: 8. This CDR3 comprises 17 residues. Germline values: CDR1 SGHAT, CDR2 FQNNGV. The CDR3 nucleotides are TGTGCCAGCAGCTTAGGGAGGGGACAGGGCATATCCTACGAGCAGTACTTC. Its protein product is CASSLGRGQGISYEQYF.

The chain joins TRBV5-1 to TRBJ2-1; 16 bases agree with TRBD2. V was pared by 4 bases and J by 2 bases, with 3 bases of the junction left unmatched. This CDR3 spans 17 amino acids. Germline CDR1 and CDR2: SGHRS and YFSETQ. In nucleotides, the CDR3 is TGCGCCAGCAGCACCGGGACTAGCGGGAGGGCCTACAATGAGCAGTTCTTC. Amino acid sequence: CASSTGTSGRAYNEQFF.

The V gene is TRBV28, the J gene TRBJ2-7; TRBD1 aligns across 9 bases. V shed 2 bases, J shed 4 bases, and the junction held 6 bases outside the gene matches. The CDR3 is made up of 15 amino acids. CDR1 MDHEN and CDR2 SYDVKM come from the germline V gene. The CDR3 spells CASSLQDRGEYEQYF. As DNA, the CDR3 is TGTGCCAGCAGTTTACAGGACAGGGGTGAATACGAGCAGTACTTC.

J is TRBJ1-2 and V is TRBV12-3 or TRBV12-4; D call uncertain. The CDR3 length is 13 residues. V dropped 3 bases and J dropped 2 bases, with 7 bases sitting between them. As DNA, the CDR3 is TGTGCCAGCAGTTTTGCCGGGAACTATGGCTACACCTTC. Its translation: CASSFAGNYGYTF.

The CDR3, as DNA: TGTGCCAGCAGCCACGGAGGGGCCGGAAACACCATATATTTT. It translates to CASSHGGAGNTIYF. The chain recombines TRBV3-1 (or the pseudogene TRBV3-2) with TRBJ1-3; a possible D gene is TRBD1 (5 bases). Trimming pared 3 bases from V and 4 bases from J, leaving 10 bases between. CDR1 LGHDT and CDR2 YNNKEL come from the germline V gene (reference sequence). This CDR3 is 14 amino acids long.

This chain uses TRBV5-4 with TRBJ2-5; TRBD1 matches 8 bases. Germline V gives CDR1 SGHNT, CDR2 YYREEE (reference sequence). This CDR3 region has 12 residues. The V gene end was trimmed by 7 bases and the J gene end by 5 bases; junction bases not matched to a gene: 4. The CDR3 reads CASGQGWETQYF. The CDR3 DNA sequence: TGTGCCAGCGGACAGGGATGGGAGACCCAGTACTTC. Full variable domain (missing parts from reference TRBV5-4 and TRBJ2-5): ETGVTQSPTHLIKTRGQQVTLRCSSQSGHNTVSWYQQALGQGPQFIFQYYREEENGRGNFPPRFSGLQFPNYSSELNVNALELDDSALYLCASGQGWETQYFGPGTRLLVL.

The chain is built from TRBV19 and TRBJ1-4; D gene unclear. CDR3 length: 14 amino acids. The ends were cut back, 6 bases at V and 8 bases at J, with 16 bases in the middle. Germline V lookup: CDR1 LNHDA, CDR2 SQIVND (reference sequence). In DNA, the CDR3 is TGTGCCAGTAGCCCTCTGGCGGGTCGGGAAAAACTGTTTTTT. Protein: CASSPLAGREKLFF.

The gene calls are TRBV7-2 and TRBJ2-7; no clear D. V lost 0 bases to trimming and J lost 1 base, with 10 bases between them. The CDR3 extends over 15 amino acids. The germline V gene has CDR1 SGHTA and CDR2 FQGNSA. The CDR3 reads CASSLARSLSYEQYF. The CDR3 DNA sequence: TGTGCCAGCAGCTTAGCCAGGTCTCTTTCCTACGAGCAGTACTTC.

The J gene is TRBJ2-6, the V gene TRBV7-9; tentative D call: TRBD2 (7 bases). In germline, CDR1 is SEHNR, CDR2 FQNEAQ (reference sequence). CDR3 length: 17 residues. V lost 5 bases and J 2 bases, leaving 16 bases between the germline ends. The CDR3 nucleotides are TGTGCCAGCAGCCTAGGGAGGGGGATGGCTGGGGCCAACGTCCTGACTTTC. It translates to CASSLGRGMAGANVLTF.

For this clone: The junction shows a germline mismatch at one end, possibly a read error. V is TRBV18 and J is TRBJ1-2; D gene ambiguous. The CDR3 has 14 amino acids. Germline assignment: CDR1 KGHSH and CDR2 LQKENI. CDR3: CASSSPQSAYGYTF. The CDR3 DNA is TGTGCCAGCTCATCACCCCAGAGTGCCTATGGCTACACCTTC.

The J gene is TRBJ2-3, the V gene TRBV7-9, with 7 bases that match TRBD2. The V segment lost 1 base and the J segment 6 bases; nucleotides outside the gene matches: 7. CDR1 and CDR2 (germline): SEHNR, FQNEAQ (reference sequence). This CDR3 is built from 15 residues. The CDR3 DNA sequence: TGTGCCAGCAGCTTAGGGACTAGGGGTTGGGATACGCAGTATTTT. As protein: CASSLGTRGWDTQYF.

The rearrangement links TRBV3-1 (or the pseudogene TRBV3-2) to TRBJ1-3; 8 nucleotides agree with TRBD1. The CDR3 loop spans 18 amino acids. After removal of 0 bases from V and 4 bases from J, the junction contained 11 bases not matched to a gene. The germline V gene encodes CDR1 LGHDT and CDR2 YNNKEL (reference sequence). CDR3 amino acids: CASSQDLLRGQWGNTIYF. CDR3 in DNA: TGTGCCAGCAGCCAAGATCTGCTCAGGGGGCAGTGGGGAAACACCATATATTTT.

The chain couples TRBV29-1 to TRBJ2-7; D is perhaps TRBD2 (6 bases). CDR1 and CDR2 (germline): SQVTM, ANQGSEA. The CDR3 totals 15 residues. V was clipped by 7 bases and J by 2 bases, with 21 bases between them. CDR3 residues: CSAKVVGTVTYEQYF. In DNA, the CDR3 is TGCAGCGCCAAGGTTGTTGGGACTGTAACCTACGAGCAGTACTTC.

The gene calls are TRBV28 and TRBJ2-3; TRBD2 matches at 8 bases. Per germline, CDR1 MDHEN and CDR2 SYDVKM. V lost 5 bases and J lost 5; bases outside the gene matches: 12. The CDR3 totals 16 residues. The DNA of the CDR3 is TGTGCCAGCAGTCGCCCTCCGGGACTAGTAGGAGATACGCAGTATTTT. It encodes CASSRPPGLVGDTQYF. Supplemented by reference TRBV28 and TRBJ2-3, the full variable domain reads DVKVTQSSRYLVKRTGEKVFLECVQDMDHENMFWYRQDPGLGLRLIYFSYDVKMKEKGDIPEGYSVSREKKERFSLILESASTNQTSMYLCASSRPPGLVGDTQYFGPGTRLTVL.

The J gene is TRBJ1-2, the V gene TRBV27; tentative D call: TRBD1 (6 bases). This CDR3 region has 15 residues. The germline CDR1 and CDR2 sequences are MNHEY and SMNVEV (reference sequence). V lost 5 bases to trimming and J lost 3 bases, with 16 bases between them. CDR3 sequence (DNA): TGTGCCAGCAGTATGACAGGCCTTCAGGACTATGGCTACACCTTC. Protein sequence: CASSMTGLQDYGYTF.

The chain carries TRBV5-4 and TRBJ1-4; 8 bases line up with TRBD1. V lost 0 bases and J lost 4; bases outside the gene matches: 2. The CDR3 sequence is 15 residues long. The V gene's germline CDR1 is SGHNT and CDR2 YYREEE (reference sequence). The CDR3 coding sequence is TGTGCCAGCAGCTTGGGACAGGGGTTTAATGAAAAACTGTTTTTT. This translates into CASSLGQGFNEKLFF.

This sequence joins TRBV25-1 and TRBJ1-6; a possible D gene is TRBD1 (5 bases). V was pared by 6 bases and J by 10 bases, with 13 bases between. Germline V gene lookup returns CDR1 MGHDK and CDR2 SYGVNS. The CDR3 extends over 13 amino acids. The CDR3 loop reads CASRWDVRSPLHF. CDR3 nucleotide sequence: TGTGCCAGCAGATGGGACGTCAGATCACCCCTCCACTTT.

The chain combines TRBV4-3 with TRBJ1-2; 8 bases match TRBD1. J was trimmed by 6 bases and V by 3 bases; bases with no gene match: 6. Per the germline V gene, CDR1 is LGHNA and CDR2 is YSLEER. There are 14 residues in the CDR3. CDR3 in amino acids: CASSQTDRENGYTF. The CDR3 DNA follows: TGCGCCAGCAGCCAGACGGACAGGGAGAATGGCTACACCTTC.

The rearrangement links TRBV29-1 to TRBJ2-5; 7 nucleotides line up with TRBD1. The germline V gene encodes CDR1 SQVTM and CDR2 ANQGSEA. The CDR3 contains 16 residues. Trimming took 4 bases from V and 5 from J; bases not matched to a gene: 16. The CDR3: CSVGVSTGTFRETQYF. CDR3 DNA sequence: TGCAGCGTTGGGGTCTCGACAGGGACCTTCCGGGAGACCCAGTACTTC.

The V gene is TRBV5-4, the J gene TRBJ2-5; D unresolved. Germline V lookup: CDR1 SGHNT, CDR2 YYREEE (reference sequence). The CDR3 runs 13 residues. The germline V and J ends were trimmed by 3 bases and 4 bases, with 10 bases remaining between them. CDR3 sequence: CASSYITIETQYF. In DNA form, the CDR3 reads TGTGCCAGCAGCTACATTACTATAGAGACCCAGTACTTC.

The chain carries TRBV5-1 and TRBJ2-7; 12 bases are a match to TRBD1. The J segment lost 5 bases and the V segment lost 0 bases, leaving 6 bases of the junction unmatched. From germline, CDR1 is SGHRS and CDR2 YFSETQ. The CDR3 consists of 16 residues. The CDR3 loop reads CASSLGDRGRVNEQYF. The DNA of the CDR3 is TGCGCCAGCAGCTTGGGGGACAGGGGGCGCGTCAACGAGCAGTACTTC.

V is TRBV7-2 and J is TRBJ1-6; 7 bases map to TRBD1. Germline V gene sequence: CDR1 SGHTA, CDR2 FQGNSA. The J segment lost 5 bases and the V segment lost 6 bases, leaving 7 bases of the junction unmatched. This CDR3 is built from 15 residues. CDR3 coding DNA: TGTGCCAGCAGACAAGCAGACAGGGATAATTCACCCCTCCACTTT. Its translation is CASRQADRDNSPLHF.

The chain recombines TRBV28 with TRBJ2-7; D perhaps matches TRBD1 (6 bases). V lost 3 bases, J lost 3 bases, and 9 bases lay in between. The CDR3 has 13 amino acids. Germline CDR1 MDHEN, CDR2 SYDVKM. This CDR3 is CASSLGTIYEQYF. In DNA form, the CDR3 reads TGTGCCAGCAGTTTGGGGACAATCTACGAGCAGTACTTC.